This T cell receptor beta chain is from a study of blood T cell repertoires in COVID-19. As for the study in general: Both acute and convalescent COVID-19 samples were obtained from the United States, Italy and Spain.

V lost 0 bases to trimming and J lost 7 bases, with 7 bases between them. Germline loops: CDR1 ENHRY, CDR2 SYGVKD. This CDR3 region has 13 residues. In the authors' workflow: Researchers report that nucleated cell counts were estimated from reference gene primer amplification. Sequencing was performed with immunoSEQ multiplex PCR; in TCRdb, only in-frame clones are kept and a portion is missing. The V and J calls and the clone size are those of that table, but D and trimming were determined from the DNA. The sample includes approximately 290,000 clones, 70% to 90% of them seen just once. This sequence originates from a woman in her twenties or thirties who had recovered from COVID-19. Sequencing input: PBMCs or T cells enriched from blood (not recorded which). This rearrangement joins TRBV10-3 to TRBJ1-5; D gene uncertain. CDR3 sequence: CAISESTGQPQHF. The CDR3 DNA reads TGTGCCATCAGTGAGTCGACGGGGCAGCCCCAGCATTTT.